This TCR beta chain was sequenced in a study of blood T cell repertoires in COVID-19 (dated by TCRdb to about 2020). Study-wide context: Samples covering the acute and convalescent phases of COVID-19 were provided by collaborators in the United States, Italy and Spain. The material from the prospective study consisted of cDNA or gDNA derived from T cells, B-cell-depleted T cells, or PBMCs. The dataset comprised deeply sampled blood TCRbeta repertoires from subjects exposed to, actively infected with, or recovered from COVID-19. The repertoires were released in a freely available public database meant as a resource for research on the immune response to SARS-CoV-2. Samples came from the ongoing ImmuneRACE study (first 160 participants) plus 1,254 subjects from 6 global collaborators. The sample metadata nearly always contained a de-identified subject ID, COVID-19 status, age in years and sex. Where available, HLA class I and class II types were obtained from metadata supplied by the sample provider rather than from assay-based typing. What the research found in general, with its limitations: The amount of clinical and demographic metadata varied by source and participant and was provided uncurated.

TCRbeta CDR3 regions were amplified from genomic DNA using the immunoSEQ Assay, a bias-controlled multiplex PCR. Concerning the study's data processing: Within the assay, amplification of reference gene primers was used to estimate how many nucleated cells each sample contained. To quantify the absolute abundance of each unique TCRbeta CDR3 rearrangement, sequence reads were collapsed and filtered. For each sample, productive Simpson clonality was calculated as the square root of Simpson's diversity index over productive rearrangements. TCRdb retrieved this table from immuneACCESS and kept in-frame rearrangements only. Not all clones are present; in checked studies, unresolved V genes account for under half, and no reason is known for the remainder. V and J calls plus clone size are reproduced from that table; the DNA served to infer D and trimming. This sample holds about 200,000 clones; roughly 90% were observed only once. The top ten hold around 8% of the sample.

CDR1 is given as ENHRY and CDR2 as SYGVKD, both from the germline V gene. V trim: 7 bases; J trim: 7 bases; unmatched bases: 8. Its CDR3 holds 14 amino acids, cysteine through phenylalanine. Only the CDR3 part of the read is kept: 42 bases, read in frame from the first base. Enrolling through a virtual design, the prospective study's participants ranged in age from roughly 18 to 89 years and lived across roughly 23 United States geographic areas. Cohort assignment in the prospective study relied on participant-reported clinical history from a screening survey and a study questionnaire. Recovered participants in ImmuneRACE Cohort 3 were defined as having two consecutive negative NP/OP PCR tests, clearance from a healthcare professional, or resolution of symptoms. Mobile phlebotomists in the prospective study collected whole blood, serum and a nasopharyngeal or oropharyngeal swab from every participant. Over a roughly 2-month period, participants in the prospective study had the option of providing additional blood draws and questionnaires. Before DNA extraction, blood samples from the prospective study were shipped at room temperature or frozen.

Note on this clone: Its antigen remains undetermined. There are no base qualities to consult, and no much larger clone falls within one base.

What was sequenced was PBMCs or T cells enriched from blood (not recorded which). Recombination connected TRBV10-3 to TRBJ2-1, and 9 junctional nucleotides match TRBD2. The clonotype comes from a woman aged 18-29 years who had recovered from COVID-19. The DNA is TGTGCCATCAAAGGCGGGGGGGCGATTAATGAGCAGTTCTTC. Its protein reads: CAIKGGGAINEQFF.